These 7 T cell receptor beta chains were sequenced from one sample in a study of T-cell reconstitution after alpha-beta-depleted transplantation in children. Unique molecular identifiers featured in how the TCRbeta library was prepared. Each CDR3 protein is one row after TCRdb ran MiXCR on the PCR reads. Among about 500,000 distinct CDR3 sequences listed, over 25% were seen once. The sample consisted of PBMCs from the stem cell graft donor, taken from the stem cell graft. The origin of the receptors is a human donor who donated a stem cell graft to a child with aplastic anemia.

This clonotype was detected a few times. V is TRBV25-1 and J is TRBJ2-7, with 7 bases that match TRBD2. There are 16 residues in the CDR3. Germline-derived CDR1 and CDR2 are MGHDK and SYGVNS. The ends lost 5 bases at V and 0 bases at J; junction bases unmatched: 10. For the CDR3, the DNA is TGTGCCAGCAGTAGAACCCGGGGCGGGGGCTCCTACGAGCAGTACTTC. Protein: CASSRTRGGGSYEQYF.

CDR3 region: CASSQRGAGSNYGYTF. The CDR3 region has the DNA TGTGCCAGCAGCCAACGCGGTGCAGGGTCTAACTATGGCTACACCTTC. V usage is TRBV3-1 and J usage is TRBJ1-2; the D gene is possibly TRBD1 (5 bases). The CDR3 is 16 amino acids. Trimming cost V 2 bases and J 0 bases, with 13 bases left between them. Germline-derived CDR1 and CDR2 are LGHDT and YNNKEL (reference sequence).

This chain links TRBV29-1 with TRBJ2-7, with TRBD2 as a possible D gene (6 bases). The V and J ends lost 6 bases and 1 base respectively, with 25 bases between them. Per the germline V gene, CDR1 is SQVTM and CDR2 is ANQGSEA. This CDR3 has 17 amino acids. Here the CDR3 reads CSVNRGRTRGISYEQYF. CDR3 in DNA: TGCAGCGTGAACCGGGGTAGGACTCGGGGGATTTCCTACGAGCAGTACTTC.

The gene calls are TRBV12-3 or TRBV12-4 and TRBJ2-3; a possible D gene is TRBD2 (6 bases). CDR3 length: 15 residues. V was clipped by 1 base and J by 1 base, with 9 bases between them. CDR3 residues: CASSLGASGTDTQYF. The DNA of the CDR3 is TGTGCCAGCAGTTTAGGCGCTAGCGGCACAGATACGCAGTATTTT.

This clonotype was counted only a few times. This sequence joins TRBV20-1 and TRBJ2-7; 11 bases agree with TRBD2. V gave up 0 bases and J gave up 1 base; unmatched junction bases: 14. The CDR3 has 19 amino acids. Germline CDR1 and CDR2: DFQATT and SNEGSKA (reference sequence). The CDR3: CSARDLEASGRPLSYEQYF. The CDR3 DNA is TGCAGTGCTAGAGATCTGGAGGCTAGCGGGAGGCCCTTATCCTACGAGCAGTACTTC.

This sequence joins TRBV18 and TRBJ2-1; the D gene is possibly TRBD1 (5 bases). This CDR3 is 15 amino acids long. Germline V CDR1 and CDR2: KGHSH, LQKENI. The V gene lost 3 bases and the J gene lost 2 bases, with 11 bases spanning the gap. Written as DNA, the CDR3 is TGTGCCAGCTCACCTAGAAAGGACACCTACAATGAGCAGTTCTTC. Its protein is CASSPRKDTYNEQFF.

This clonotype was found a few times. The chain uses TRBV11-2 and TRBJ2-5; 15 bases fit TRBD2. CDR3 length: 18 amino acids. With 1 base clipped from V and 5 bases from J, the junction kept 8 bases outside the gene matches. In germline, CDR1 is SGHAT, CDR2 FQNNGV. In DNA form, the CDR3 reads TGTGCCAGCAGCTTAGTCGGACTAGCGGGAGGGCCCGGCGAGACCCAGTACTTC. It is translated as CASSLVGLAGGPGETQYF.